This T cell receptor (beta chain) was profiled in a study of PD-L1 blockade in urothelial cancer. Across the whole study: Individuals in the cohort had been given 0 to 3 earlier chemotherapy regimens. T cell content in blood samples showed a median of approximately 150,000. Study conclusions and caveats: It was durable-benefit patients whose tumor-associated blood clones expanded more at 3 weeks.

Comments on this clone: Its antigen is not known.

The length of the CDR3 is 12 residues. The V and J ends lost 2 bases and 9 bases, in that order; junction bases with no gene match: 1. Germline CDR1 SGHTA, CDR2 FQGTGA. Method: immunoSEQ multiplex PCR; TCRdb's copy keeps in-frame clones and lacks some. The sample lists about 91,000 clones, around four fifths occurring once. This sample's time point: peripheral blood 6 weeks after treatment start. Patients in the study were battling locally advanced or metastatic urothelial carcinoma. This TCR derives from a man between 65 and 85 years old with urothelial cancer. This chain connects TRBV7-3 to TRBJ2-1; 7 positions agree with TRBD2. Sequencing used PBMCs, obtained around atezolizumab (anti-PD-L1) treatment. The CDR3 sequence is CASSLGGGEQFF. DNA for the CDR3: TGTGCCAGCAGCTTAGGGGGGGGTGAGCAGTTCTTC.